These 3 T cell receptor beta chains came from one sample sequenced in a study of blood T cell repertoires in COVID-19. Only in-frame clones appear in the TCRdb table, and some are missing; sequencing was by immunoSEQ multiplex PCR. The table lists about 300,000 clones, 88% of them singletons. The sequencing sample was made of peripheral blood. These receptors came from a man aged 18 to 30 with active or convalescent COVID-19.

Of note for this clone: Other nucleotide sequences from this sample produce the same CDR3. The genes are TRBV29-1 and TRBJ1-1; D is perhaps TRBD1 (6 bases). CDR1 and CDR2 (germline): SQVTM, ANQGSEA. Deletions cut 4 bases from V and 2 bases from J, with 11 bases between. The CDR3 totals 13 residues. CDR3 region: CSVGGGGNTEAFF. CDR3 in DNA: TGCAGCGTTGGGGGGGGCGGCAACACTGAAGCTTTCTTT. The full variable domain, its missing parts supplied by reference TRBV29-1 and TRBJ1-1, is SAVISQKPSRDICQRGTSLTIQCQVDSQVTMMFWYRQQPGQSLTLIATANQGSEATYESGFVIDKFPISRPNLTFSTLTVSNMSPEDSSIYLCSVGGGGNTEAFFGQGTRLTVV.

This chain uses TRBV5-1 with TRBJ1-2; no definite D call. Trimming shortened V by 3 bases and J by 4 bases, and 13 bases separated the two germline ends. This CDR3 has 14 residues. Per the germline V gene, CDR1 is SGHRS and CDR2 is YFSETQ. Here the CDR3 DNA reads TGCGCCAGCAGCTCCGCTGGAGGGTCCTATGGCTACACCTTC. Translation gives CASSSAGGSYGYTF.

V gene TRBV5-6 combines with J gene TRBJ1-4; perhaps TRBD1 as D (5 bases). The germline gives CDR1 SGHDT, CDR2 YYEEEE. V lost 2 bases, J lost 7 bases, and 12 bases lay in between. The CDR3 contains 14 residues. DNA for the CDR3: TGTGCCAGCAGCTTTGGCTTTACAGGTGAAAAACTGTTTTTT. Residues: CASSFGFTGEKLFF.